This TCR beta chain was found in a study of vaccination and CD4 T cells after COVID-19. Whole-study context: Convalescent patients gave post-COVID blood a median about 100 days post-diagnosis, range 35 to 161. Samples were taken after vaccination, a median of approximately 72 days after dose two, with a range of 14 to 241. Broader study findings: Spike mono-reactive status applied to 304 of 307 vaccine-specific clones in convalescent patients.

Scientists ran DNA taken from cultured CD4+ T cells through the Oncomine TCR Beta short-read assay for sequencing. Cultured CD4+ T cells yielded the extracted genomic DNA. A single record per CDR3 protein comes from TCRdb applying MiXCR to the PCR reads. There are 8,500 to 10,000 distinct CDR3 sequences in the sample; 60% to 75% occur only once, and 30% lies in the top ten. CDR3 size: 13 residues. Germline lookup yields CDR1 LNHDA and CDR2 SQIVND (reference sequence). Deletions cut 7 bases from V and 7 bases from J, with 14 bases between. This clonotype was seen more than once but under ten times. The antigen is not known. As for treatment: approximately 11-day PBMC culture with coronavirus spike peptide pools or control peptides (ViraFEST assay).

The V call is TRBV19, the J call TRBJ1-5; tentatively, D is TRBD1 (5 bases). The sequenced sample was CD4+ T cells from blood, cultured in vitro. The sequence was collected from a human donor who had recovered from COVID-19. CDR3 nucleotide sequence: TGTGCCAGTACCCGGGGGGGGGACCAGCCCCAGCATTTT. Translated, it gives CASTRGGDQPQHF.